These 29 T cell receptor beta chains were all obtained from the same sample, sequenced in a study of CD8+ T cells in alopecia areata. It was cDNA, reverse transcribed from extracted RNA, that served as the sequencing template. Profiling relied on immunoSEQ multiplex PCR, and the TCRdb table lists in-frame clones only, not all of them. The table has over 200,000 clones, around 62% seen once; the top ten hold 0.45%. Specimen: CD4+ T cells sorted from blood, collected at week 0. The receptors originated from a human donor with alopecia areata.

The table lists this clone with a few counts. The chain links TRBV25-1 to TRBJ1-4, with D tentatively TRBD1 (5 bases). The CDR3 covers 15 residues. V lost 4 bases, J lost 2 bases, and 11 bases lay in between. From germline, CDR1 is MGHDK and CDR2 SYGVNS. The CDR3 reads CASSAGGSTNEKLFF. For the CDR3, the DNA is TGTGCCAGCAGTGCTGGGGGGTCCACTAATGAAAAACTGTTTTTT.

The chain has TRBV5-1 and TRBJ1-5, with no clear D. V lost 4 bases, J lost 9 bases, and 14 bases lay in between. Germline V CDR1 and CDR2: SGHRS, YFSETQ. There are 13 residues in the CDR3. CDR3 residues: CASSETDSSPQHF. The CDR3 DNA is TGCGCCAGCAGCGAAACAGACTCATCGCCCCAGCATTTT.

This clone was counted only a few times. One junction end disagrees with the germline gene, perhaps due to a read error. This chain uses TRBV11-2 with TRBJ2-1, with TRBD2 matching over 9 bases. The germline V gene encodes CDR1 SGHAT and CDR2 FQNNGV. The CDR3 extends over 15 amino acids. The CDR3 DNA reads TGTGCCAGCGGCTTGGGTCGCGGGAGGGCAAGTGAGCAGTTCTTC. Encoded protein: CASGLGRGRASEQFF.

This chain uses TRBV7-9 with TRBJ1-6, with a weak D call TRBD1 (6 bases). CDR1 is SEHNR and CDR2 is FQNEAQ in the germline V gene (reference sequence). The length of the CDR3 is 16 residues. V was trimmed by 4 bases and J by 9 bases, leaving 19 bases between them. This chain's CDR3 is CASSWGFRDTSSPLHF. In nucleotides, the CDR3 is TGTGCCAGCAGCTGGGGATTCCGGGACACCTCTTCACCCCTCCACTTT. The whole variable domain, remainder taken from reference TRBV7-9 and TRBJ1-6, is DTGVSQNPRHKITKRGQNVTFRCDPISEHNRLYWYRQTLGQGPEFLTYFQNEAQLEKSRLLSDRFSAERPKGSFSTLEIQRTEQGDSAMYLCASSWGFRDTSSPLHFGNGTRLTVT.

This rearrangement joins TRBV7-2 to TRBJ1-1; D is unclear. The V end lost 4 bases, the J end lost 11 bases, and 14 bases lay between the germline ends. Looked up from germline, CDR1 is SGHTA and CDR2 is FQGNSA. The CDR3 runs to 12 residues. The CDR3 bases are TGTGCCAGCAGCTCCCGCCTGGGTCCGGCTTTCTTT. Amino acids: CASSSRLGPAFF. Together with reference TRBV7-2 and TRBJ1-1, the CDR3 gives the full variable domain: GAGVSQSPSNKVTEKGKDVELRCDPISGHTALYWYRQSLGQGLEFLIYFQGNSAPDKSGLPSDRFSAERTGGSVSTLTIQRTQQEDSAVYLCASSSRLGPAFFGQGTRLTVV.

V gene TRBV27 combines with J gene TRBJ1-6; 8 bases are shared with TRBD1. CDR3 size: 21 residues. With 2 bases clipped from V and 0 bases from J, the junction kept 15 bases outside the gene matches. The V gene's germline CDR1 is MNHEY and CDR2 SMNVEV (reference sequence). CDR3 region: CASSLRFIWTGQSSYNSPLHF. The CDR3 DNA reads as TGTGCCAGCAGTTTACGGTTTATTTGGACAGGGCAGAGCTCCTATAATTCACCCCTCCACTTT.

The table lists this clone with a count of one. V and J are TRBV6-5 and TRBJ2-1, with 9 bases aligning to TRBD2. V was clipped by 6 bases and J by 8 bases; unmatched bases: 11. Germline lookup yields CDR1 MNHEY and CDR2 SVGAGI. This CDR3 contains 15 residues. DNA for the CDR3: TGTGCCAGCAGACCATCGCGGGGGGGCAGCCATGAGCAGTTCTTC. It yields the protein CASRPSRGGSHEQFF.

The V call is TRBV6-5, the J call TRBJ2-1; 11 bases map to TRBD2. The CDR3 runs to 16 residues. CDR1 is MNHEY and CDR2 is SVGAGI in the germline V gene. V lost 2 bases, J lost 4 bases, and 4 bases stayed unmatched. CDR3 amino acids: CASSYQVAGGYNEQFF. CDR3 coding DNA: TGTGCCAGCAGTTACCAAGTAGCGGGAGGGTACAATGAGCAGTTCTTC.

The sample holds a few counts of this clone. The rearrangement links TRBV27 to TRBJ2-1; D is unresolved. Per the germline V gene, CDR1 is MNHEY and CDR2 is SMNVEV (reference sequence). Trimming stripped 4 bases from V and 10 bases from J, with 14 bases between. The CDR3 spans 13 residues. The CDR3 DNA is TGTGCCAGCAGTTGGTCGGGTCGGACGGAGCAGTTCTTC. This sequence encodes CASSWSGRTEQFF.

As DNA, the CDR3 is TGCAGCGTCAGGGACAGCGGGACCTCCTACGAGCAGTACTTC. Translated, it gives CSVRDSGTSYEQYF. This sequence joins TRBV29-1 and TRBJ2-7, with D possibly being TRBD1 or TRBD2 (7 bases each). The length of the CDR3 is 14 residues. Per the germline V gene, CDR1 is SQVTM and CDR2 is ANQGSEA. Trimming took off 6 bases at V and 0 bases at J, with 15 bases between the two ends.

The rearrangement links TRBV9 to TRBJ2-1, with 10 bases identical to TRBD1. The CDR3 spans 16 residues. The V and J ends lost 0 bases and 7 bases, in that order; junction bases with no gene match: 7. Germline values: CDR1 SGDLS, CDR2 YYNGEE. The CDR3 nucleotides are TGTGCCAGCAGCGTAGTGGGTGGGACAGGGGCAAATGAGCAGTTCTTC. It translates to CASSVVGGTGANEQFF.

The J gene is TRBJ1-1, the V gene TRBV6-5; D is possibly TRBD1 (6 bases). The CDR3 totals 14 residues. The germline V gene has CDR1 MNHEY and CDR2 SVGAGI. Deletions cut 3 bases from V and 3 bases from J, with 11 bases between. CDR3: CASSYQGLDTEAFF. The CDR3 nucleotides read TGTGCCAGCAGTTATCAGGGGTTGGACACTGAAGCTTTCTTT.

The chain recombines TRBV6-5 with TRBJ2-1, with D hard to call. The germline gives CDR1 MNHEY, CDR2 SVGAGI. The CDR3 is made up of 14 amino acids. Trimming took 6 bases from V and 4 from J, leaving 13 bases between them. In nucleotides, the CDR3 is TGTGCCAGCAGCAATCCACCATTATACAATGAGCAGTTCTTC. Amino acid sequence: CASSNPPLYNEQFF.

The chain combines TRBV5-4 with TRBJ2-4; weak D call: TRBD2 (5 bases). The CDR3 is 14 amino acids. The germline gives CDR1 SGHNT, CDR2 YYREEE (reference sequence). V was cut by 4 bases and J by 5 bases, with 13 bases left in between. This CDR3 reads CASSPDWPQNIQYF. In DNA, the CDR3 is TGTGCCAGCAGCCCGGACTGGCCCCAAAACATTCAGTACTTC.

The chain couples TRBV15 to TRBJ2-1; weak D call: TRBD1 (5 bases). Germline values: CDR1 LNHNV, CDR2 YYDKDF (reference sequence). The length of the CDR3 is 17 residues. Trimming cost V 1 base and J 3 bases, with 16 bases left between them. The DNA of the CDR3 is TGTGCCACCAGCAGAGGTAACCGGGCGACAGACTACAATGAGCAGTTCTTC. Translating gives CATSRGNRATDYNEQFF. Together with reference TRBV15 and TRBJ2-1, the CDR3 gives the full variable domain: DAMVIQNPRYQVTQFGKPVTLSCSQTLNHNVMYWYQQKSSQAPKLLFHYYDKDFNNEADTPDNFQSRRPNTSFCFLDIRSPGLGDTAMYLCATSRGNRATDYNEQFFGPGTRLTVL.

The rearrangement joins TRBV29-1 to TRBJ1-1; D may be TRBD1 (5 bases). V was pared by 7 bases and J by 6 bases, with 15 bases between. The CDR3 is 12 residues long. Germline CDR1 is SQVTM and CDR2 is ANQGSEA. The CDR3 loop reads CSAFAGVAEAFF. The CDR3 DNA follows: TGCAGCGCCTTCGCGGGGGTAGCTGAAGCTTTCTTT.

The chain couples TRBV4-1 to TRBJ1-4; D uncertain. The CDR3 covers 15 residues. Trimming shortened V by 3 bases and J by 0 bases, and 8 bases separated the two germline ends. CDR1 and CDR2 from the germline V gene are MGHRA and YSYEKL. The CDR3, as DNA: TGCGCCAGCAGCCAGCGAGATTCAACTAATGAAAAACTGTTTTTT. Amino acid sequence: CASSQRDSTNEKLFF.

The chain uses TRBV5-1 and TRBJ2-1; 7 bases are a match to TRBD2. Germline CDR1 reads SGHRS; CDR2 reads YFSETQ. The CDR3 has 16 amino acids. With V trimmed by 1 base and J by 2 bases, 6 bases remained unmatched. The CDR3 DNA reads TGCGCCAGCAGCTTGCAGTCGGGGGGACCCTACAATGAGCAGTTCTTC. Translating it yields CASSLQSGGPYNEQFF.

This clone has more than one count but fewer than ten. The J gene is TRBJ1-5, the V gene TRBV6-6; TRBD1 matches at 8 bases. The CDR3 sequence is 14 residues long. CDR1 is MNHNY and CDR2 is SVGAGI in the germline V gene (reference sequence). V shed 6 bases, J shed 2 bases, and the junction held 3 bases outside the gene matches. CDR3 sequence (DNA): TGTGCCAGCAGCCAACAGGGGGGCAATCAGCCCCAGCATTTT. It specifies CASSQQGGNQPQHF.

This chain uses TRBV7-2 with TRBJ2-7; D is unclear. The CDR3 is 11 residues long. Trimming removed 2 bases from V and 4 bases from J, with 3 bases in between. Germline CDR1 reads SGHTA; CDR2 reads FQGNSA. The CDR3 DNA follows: TGTGCCAGCAGCTTACAGTACGAGCAGTACTTC. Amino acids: CASSLQYEQYF.

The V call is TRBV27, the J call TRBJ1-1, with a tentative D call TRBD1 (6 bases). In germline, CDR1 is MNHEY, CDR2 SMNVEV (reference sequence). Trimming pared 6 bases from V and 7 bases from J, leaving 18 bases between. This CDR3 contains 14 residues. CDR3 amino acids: CASSQQDDRSEAFF. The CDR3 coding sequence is TGTGCCAGCAGCCAGCAAGATGACAGGAGTGAAGCTTTCTTT.

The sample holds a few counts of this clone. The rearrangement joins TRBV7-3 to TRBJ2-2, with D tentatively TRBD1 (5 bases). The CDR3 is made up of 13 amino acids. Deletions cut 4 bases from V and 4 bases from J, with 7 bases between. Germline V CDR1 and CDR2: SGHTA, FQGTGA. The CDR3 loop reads CASSSQGTGELFF. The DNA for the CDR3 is TGTGCCAGCAGCTCGCAGGGCACCGGGGAGCTGTTTTTT.

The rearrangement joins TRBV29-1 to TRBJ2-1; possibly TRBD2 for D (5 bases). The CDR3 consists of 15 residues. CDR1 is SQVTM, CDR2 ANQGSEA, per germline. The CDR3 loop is CAVSRGSYAYNEQFF. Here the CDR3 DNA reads TGCGCCGTCTCTAGAGGGAGTTATGCCTACAATGAGCAGTTCTTC.

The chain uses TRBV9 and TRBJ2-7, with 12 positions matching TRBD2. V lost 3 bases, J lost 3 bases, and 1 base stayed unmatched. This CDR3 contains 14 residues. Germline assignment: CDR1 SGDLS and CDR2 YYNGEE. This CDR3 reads CASSETSGGYEQYF. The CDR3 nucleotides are TGTGCCAGCAGCGAGACTAGCGGGGGCTACGAGCAGTACTTC. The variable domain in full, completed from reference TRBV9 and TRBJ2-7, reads DSGVTQTPKHLITATGQRVTLRCSPRSGDLSVYWYQQSLDQGLQFLIQYYNGEERAKGNILERFSAQQFPDLHSELNLSSLELGDSALYFCASSETSGGYEQYFGPGTRLTVT.

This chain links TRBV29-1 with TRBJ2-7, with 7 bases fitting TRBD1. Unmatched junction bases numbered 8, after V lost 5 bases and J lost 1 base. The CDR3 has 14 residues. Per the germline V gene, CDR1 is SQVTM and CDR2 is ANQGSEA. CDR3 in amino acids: CSVLEDRASYEQYF. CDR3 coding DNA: TGCAGCGTTTTGGAAGACAGGGCTTCCTACGAGCAGTACTTC.

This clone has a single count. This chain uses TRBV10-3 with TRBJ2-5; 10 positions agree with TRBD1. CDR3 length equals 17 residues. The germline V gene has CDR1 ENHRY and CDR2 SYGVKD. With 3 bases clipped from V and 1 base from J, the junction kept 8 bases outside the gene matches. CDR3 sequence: CAISDGQGGMGQETQYF. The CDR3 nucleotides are TGTGCCATCAGTGACGGACAGGGGGGAATGGGCCAAGAGACCCAGTACTTC.

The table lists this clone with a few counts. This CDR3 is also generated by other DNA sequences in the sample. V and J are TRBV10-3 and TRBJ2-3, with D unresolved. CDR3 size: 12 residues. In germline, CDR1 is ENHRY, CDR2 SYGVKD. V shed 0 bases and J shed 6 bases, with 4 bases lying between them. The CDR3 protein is CAISESTDTQYF. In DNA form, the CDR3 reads TGTGCCATCAGTGAGTCAACGGATACGCAGTATTTT.

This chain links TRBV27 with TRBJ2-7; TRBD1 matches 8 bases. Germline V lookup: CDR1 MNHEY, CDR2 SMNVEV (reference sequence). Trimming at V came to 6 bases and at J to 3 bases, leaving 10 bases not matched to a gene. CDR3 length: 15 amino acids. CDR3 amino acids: CASSLSPGGGYEQYF. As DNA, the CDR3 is TGTGCCAGCAGCCTATCCCCAGGGGGCGGCTACGAGCAGTACTTC.

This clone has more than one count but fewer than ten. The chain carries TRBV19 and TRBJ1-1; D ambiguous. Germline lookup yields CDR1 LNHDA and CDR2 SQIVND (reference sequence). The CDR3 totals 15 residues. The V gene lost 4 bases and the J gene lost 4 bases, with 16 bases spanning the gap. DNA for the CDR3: TGTGCCAGTAGTACCTTAGGGCAGGCTGGCACTGAAGCTTTCTTT. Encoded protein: CASSTLGQAGTEAFF.